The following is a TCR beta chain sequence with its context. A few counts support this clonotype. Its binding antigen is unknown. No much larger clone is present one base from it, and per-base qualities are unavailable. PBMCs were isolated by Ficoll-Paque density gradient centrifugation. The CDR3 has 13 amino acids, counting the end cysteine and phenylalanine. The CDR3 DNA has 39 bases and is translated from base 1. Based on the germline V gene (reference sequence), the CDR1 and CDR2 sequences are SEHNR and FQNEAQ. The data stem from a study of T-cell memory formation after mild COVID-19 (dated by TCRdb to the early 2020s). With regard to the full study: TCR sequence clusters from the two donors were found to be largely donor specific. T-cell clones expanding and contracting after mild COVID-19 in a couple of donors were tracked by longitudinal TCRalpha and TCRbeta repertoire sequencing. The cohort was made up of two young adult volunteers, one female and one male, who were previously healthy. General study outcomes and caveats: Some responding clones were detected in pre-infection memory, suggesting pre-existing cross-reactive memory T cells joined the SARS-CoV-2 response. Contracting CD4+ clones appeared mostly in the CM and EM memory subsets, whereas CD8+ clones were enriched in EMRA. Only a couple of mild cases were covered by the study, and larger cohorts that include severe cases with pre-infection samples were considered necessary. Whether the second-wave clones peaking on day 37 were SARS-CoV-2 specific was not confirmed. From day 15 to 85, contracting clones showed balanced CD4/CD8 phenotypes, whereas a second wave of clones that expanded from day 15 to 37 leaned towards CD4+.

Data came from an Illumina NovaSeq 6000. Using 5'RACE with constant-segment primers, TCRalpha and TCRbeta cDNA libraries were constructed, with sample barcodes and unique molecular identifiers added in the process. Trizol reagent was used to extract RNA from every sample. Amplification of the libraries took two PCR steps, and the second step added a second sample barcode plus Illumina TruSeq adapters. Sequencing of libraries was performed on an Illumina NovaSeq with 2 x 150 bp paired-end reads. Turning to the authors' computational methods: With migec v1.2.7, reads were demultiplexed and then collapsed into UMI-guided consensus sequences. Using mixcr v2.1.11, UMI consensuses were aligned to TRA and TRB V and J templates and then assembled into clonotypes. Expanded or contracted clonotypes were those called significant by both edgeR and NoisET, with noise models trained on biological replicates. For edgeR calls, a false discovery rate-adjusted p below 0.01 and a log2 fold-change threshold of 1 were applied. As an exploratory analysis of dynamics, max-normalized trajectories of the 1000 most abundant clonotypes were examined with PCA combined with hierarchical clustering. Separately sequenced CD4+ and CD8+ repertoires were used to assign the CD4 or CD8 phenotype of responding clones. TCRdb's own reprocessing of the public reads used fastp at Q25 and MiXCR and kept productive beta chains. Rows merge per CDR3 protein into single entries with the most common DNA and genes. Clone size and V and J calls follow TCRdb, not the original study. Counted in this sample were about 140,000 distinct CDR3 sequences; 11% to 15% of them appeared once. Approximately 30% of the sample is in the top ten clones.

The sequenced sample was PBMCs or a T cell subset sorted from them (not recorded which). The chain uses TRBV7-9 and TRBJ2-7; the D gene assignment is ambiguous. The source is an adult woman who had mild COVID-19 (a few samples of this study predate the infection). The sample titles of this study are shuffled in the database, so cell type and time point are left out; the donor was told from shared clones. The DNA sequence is TGTGCAACCACGGCGGTGGGGACCTACGAGCAGTACTTC. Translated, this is CATTAVGTYEQYF.